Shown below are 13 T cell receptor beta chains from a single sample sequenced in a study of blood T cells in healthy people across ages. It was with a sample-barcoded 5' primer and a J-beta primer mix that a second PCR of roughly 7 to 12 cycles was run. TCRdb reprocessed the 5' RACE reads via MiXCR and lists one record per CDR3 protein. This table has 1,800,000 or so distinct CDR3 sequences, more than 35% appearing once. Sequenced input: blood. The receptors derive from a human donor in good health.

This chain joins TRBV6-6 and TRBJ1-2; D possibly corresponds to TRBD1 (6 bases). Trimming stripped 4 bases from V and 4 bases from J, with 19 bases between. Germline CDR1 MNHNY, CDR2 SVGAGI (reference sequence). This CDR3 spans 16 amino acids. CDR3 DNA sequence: TGTGCCAGCAGTTTCCCGACAGGCACCAGGGCCTATGGCTACACCTTC. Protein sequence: CASSFPTGTRAYGYTF.

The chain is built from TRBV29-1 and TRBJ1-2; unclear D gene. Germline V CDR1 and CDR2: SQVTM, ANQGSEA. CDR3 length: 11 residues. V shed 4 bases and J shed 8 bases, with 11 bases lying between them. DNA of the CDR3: TGCAGCGTTGTGCACGGGGAGGGCTACACCTTC. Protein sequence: CSVVHGEGYTF.

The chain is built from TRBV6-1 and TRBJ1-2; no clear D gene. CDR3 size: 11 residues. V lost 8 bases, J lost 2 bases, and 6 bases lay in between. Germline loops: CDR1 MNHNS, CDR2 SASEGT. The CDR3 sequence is CASRVNYGYTF. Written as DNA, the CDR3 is TGTGCCAGCCGGGTGAACTATGGCTACACCTTC.

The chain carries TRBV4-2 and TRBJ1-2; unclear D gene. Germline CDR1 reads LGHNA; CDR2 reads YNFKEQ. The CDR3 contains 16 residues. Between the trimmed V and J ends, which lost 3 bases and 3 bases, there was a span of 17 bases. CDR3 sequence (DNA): TGTGCCAGCAGCCAGCCTAACCCTACCCTAGACTATGGCTACACCTTC. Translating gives CASSQPNPTLDYGYTF.

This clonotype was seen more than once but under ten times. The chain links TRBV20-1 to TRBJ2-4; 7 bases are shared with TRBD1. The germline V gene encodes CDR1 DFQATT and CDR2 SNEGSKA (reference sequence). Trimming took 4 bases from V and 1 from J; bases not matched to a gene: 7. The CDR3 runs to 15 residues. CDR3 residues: CSATRQGLAKNIQYF. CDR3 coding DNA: TGCAGTGCTACGAGACAGGGCTTGGCCAAAAACATTCAGTACTTC.

CDR3 coding DNA: TGTGCCAGCAACGAAAAACTCGGACTGGCCCAAGAGACCCAGTACTTC. Amino acid sequence: CASNEKLGLAQETQYF. The chain has TRBV6-6 and TRBJ2-5, with a possible D match to TRBD2 (5 bases). The germline V gene encodes CDR1 MNHNY and CDR2 SVGAGI (reference sequence). This CDR3 spans 16 amino acids. The V gene lost 7 bases and the J gene lost 1 base, with 19 bases spanning the gap.

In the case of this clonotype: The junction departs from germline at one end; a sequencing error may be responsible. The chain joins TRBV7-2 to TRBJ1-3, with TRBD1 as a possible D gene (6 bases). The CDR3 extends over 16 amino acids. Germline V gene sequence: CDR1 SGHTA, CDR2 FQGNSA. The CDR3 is CASSLVRGASGNTRYF. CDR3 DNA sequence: TGTGCCAGCAGCTTAGTGAGGGGGGCATCCGGAAACACCAGATATTTT.

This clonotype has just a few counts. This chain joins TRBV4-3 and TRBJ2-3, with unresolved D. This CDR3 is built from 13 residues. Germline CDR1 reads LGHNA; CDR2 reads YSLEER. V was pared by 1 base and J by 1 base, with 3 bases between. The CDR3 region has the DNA TGCGCCAGCAGCCAAGTCCGCACAGATACGCAGTATTTT. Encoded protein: CASSQVRTDTQYF.

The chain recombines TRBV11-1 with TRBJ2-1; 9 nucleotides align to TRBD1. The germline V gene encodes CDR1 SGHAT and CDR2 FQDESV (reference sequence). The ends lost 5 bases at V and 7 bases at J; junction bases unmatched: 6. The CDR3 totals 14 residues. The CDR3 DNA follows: TGTGCCAGCAGCACGGGGACAGGGAAGAATGAGCAGTTCTTC. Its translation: CASSTGTGKNEQFF.

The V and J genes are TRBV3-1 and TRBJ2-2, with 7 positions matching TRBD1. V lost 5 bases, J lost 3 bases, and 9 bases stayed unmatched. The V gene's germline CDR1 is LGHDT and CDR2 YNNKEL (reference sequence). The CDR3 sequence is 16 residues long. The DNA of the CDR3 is TGTGCCAGCAGCATATACGGGACAGCCGACACCGGGGAGCTGTTTTTT. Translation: CASSIYGTADTGELFF.

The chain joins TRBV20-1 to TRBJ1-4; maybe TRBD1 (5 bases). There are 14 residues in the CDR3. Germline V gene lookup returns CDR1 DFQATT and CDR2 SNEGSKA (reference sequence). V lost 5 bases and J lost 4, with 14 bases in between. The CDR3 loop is CSASGYIDNEKLFF. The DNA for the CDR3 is TGCAGTGCTTCAGGGTACATCGATAATGAAAAACTGTTTTTT.

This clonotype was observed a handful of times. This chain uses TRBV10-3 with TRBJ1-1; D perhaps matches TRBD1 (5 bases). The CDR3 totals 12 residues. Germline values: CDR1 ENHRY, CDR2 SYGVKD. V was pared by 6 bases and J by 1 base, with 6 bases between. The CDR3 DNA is TGTGCCATCAGGCAGGGGAACACTGAAGCTTTCTTT. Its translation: CAIRQGNTEAFF.

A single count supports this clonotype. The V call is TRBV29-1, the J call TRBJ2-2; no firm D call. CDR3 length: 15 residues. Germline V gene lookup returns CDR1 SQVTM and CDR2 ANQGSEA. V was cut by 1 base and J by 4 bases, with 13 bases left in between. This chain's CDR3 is CSVEGTPGSTGELFF. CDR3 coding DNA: TGCAGCGTTGAAGGGACCCCCGGTAGCACCGGGGAGCTGTTTTTT.